What follows are 28 T cell receptor beta chains derived from one specimen sequenced in a study of T cells in Graves' hyperthyroidism and ophthalmopathy. The TCR beta CDR3 regions underwent amplification using RNA transcripts as the source. The HTBI set primed first-round TCR CDR3 RT-PCR. TCRdb re-called the multiplex PCR reads through MiXCR, storing one row per CDR3 protein. The data show approximately 620,000 distinct CDR3 sequences, about a sixth seen once. The source material was blood. Receptors were obtained from a woman in her thirties or forties with Graves' ophthalmopathy.

This clonotype appeared many times. The chain combines TRBV18 with TRBJ1-5; TRBD1 is a possible D gene (6 bases). This CDR3 comprises 17 residues. Deletions cut 6 bases from V and 0 bases from J, with 18 bases between. CDR1 is KGHSH and CDR2 is LQKENI in the germline V gene. The CDR3 region has the DNA TGTGCCAGCTCGCGACAGGCCGGGTCCTATAGCAATCAGCCCCAGCATTTT. Its translation: CASSRQAGSYSNQPQHF.

The table lists this clonotype with many counts. This chain joins TRBV7-8 and TRBJ2-5, with 14 bases fitting TRBD2. Germline CDR1 and CDR2: SGHVS and FQNEAQ. The CDR3 is 15 residues long. V lost 4 bases, J lost 4 bases, and 2 bases stayed unmatched. CDR3 nucleotide sequence: TGTGCCAGCAGCTCTGGGACTAGCGGGGGAGAGACCCAGTACTTC. Protein sequence: CASSSGTSGGETQYF.

This clonotype was recorded many times. The chain recombines TRBV18 with TRBJ1-1; TRBD1 matches 8 bases. Germline lookup yields CDR1 KGHSH and CDR2 LQKENI. V dropped 4 bases and J dropped 4; count of bases not matched to a gene: 5. The CDR3 runs to 14 residues. The CDR3 is CASSLSGGITEAFF. CDR3 DNA sequence: TGTGCCAGCTCACTCTCAGGGGGCATCACTGAAGCTTTCTTT.

At least ten counts were recorded for this clonotype. V gene TRBV28 combines with J gene TRBJ2-7; D perhaps matches TRBD2 (5 bases). CDR3 length: 16 amino acids. Trimming left V 6 bases short and J 4 bases short, with 22 bases between. Germline values: CDR1 MDHEN, CDR2 SYDVKM. CDR3 nucleotides: TGTGCCAGCAGCCGAGCGTTCGGGGAGCACAATTACGAGCAGTACTTC. This gives the protein CASSRAFGEHNYEQYF.

This clonotype was counted ten times or more. As DNA, the CDR3 is TGTGCCAGCAGCCAGGCCGTCCGACCCCAAGAAGCTTTCTTT. Translation gives CASSQAVRPQEAFF. This rearrangement joins TRBV28 to TRBJ1-1, with D uncertain. The CDR3 extends over 14 amino acids. V lost 6 bases and J 8 bases, leaving 19 bases between the germline ends. From germline, CDR1 is MDHEN and CDR2 SYDVKM.

This clonotype appeared many times. The genes are TRBV30 and TRBJ1-2; maybe TRBD1 (6 bases). The ends were cut back, 3 bases at V and 7 bases at J, with 12 bases in the middle. CDR1 is GTSNPN and CDR2 is SVGIG in the germline V gene (reference sequence). The CDR3 spans 12 residues. DNA of the CDR3: TGTGCCTGGAGGGGACATCTGGCTGGCTACACCTTC. Translation: CAWRGHLAGYTF.

The chain recombines TRBV29-1 with TRBJ2-7; D is uncertain. Per germline, CDR1 SQVTM and CDR2 ANQGSEA. The CDR3 loop spans 11 amino acids. V gave up 5 bases and J gave up 2 bases, with 7 bases separating them. For the CDR3, the DNA is TGCAGCGTTCGTAGTCCCTACGAGCAGTACTTC. Translating it yields CSVRSPYEQYF.

This clonotype showed up many times. The chain recombines TRBV20-1 with TRBJ1-2; 7 positions match TRBD1. Per germline, CDR1 DFQATT and CDR2 SNEGSKA (reference sequence). The CDR3 is 13 residues long. The V gene end was trimmed by 0 bases and the J gene end by 4 bases; junction bases not matched to a gene: 2. For the CDR3, the DNA is TGCAGTGCTAGAGACAGGGGGAGCTATGGCTACACCTTC. Residues: CSARDRGSYGYTF.

The table lists this clonotype with many counts. This chain joins TRBV5-1 and TRBJ2-1; D is unresolved. Looked up from germline, CDR1 is SGHRS and CDR2 is YFSETQ. The CDR3 is 16 residues long. Trimming cost V 0 bases and J 7 bases, with 17 bases left between them. DNA for the CDR3: TGCGCCAGCAGCTTGGACCTAGGGTCAGGCAGGAATGAGCAGTTCTTC. This sequence encodes CASSLDLGSGRNEQFF.

The chain combines TRBV20-1 with TRBJ2-3; perhaps TRBD2 as D (6 bases). Per the germline V gene, CDR1 is DFQATT and CDR2 is SNEGSKA (reference sequence). V was shortened by 3 bases and J by 0 bases, with 19 bases between the two germline ends. This CDR3 has 17 residues. In DNA form, the CDR3 reads TGCAGTGCTAGGAATCCCCGGGACTTCTCTAGCACAGATACGCAGTATTTT. Translated, it gives CSARNPRDFSSTDTQYF.

This clonotype showed up many times. The rearrangement links TRBV12-3 or TRBV12-4 to TRBJ2-5, with TRBD2 as a possible D gene (5 bases). This CDR3 is built from 14 residues. Trimming shortened V by 6 bases and J by 3 bases, and 14 bases separated the two germline ends. CDR3 loop: CASRLTTSEETQYF. The DNA for the CDR3 is TGTGCCAGCAGGCTGACTACGTCAGAAGAGACCCAGTACTTC.

This clonotype was detected many times. The chain combines TRBV20-1 with TRBJ2-3, with D unresolved. Germline V gene lookup returns CDR1 DFQATT and CDR2 SNEGSKA (reference sequence). The CDR3 has 15 amino acids. With 1 base removed from V and 2 bases from J, the gap between germline ends came to 13 bases. The CDR3 here is CSARGFAYDTDTQYF. For the CDR3, the DNA is TGCAGTGCTAGAGGGTTTGCGTACGACACAGATACGCAGTATTTT.

At least ten counts were recorded for this clonotype. The CDR3 loop reads CASSRTGNQPQHF. CDR3 in DNA: TGTGCCAGCAGCCGGACAGGCAATCAGCCCCAGCATTTT. This chain links TRBV12-3 or TRBV12-4 with TRBJ1-5, with D maybe TRBD1 (6 bases). V dropped 6 bases and J dropped 2 bases, with 8 bases sitting between them. The CDR3 extends over 13 amino acids.

This clonotype has a handful of counts. This sequence joins TRBV12-3 or TRBV12-4 and TRBJ2-5; a weak D match, TRBD2 (6 bases). V was trimmed by 5 bases and J by 2 bases, leaving 15 bases between them. This CDR3 is 15 amino acids long. The CDR3 sequence: CASSTWRGPQETQYF. The CDR3, as DNA: TGTGCCAGCAGTACTTGGCGGGGTCCACAAGAGACCCAGTACTTC.

The chain joins TRBV2 to TRBJ2-5; 7 bases agree with TRBD2. With 6 bases clipped from V and 13 bases from J, the junction kept 11 bases outside the gene matches. The germline V gene encodes CDR1 SNHLY and CDR2 FYNNEI. The length of the CDR3 is 12 residues. This CDR3 is CASSEVAGVWYF. The DNA for the CDR3 is TGTGCCAGCAGCGAGGTGGCGGGAGTTTGGTACTTC.

This clonotype was seen a handful of times. The chain uses TRBV7-2 and TRBJ2-7; no firm D call. Per germline, CDR1 SGHTA and CDR2 FQGNSA. Trimming pared 1 base from V and 6 bases from J, leaving 10 bases between. The CDR3 sequence is 13 residues long. The CDR3 DNA reads TGTGCCAGCAGCTTAGTGACCGGAGCCGAGCAGTACTTC. It translates to CASSLVTGAEQYF.

In its sample, this clonotype was seen a few times. This CDR3 reads CASSERGGTDTQYF. The CDR3 nucleotides read TGTGCCAGCAGTGAGCGGGGGGGCACAGATACGCAGTATTTT. The rearrangement uses TRBV6-1 and TRBJ2-3, with 8 bases that match TRBD2. The CDR3 spans 14 residues. Trimming removed 3 bases from V and 1 base from J; junction bases left unmatched: 0. Germline lookup yields CDR1 MNHNS and CDR2 SASEGT.

This clonotype occurred many times. The V gene is TRBV12-3 or TRBV12-4, the J gene TRBJ2-5; D is uncertain. The germline V and J ends were trimmed by 4 bases and 5 bases, with 14 bases remaining between them. The CDR3 spans 14 residues. The CDR3 DNA follows: TGTGCCAGCAGTTCCCGTCCCCAAGGGGAGACCCAGTACTTC. The encoded protein is CASSSRPQGETQYF.

The chain uses TRBV3-1 and TRBJ1-3, with unresolved D. Germline assignment: CDR1 LGHDT and CDR2 YNNKEL (reference sequence). Trimming left V 0 bases short and J 4 bases short, with 10 bases between. The CDR3 has 15 amino acids. In DNA, the CDR3 is TGTGCCAGCAGCCAAGACCCGGTTGTGGGAAACACCATATATTTT. Translating gives CASSQDPVVGNTIYF.

This clonotype was observed many times. The V and J genes are TRBV6-1 and TRBJ2-1, with TRBD2 matching 11 bases. Germline CDR1 MNHNS, CDR2 SASEGT. The CDR3 runs 15 residues. With V trimmed by 6 bases and J by 5 bases, 6 bases remained unmatched. In DNA form, the CDR3 reads TGTGCCAGCAGCCTACTAGCGGGAGAGAACAATGAGCAGTTCTTC. It yields the protein CASSLLAGENNEQFF.

This clonotype was counted at least ten times. The V call is TRBV7-9, the J call TRBJ2-2; 10 bases agree with TRBD2. Trimming at V came to 9 bases and at J to 3 bases, leaving 4 bases not matched to a gene. The CDR3 runs to 14 residues. Germline V lookup: CDR1 SEHNR, CDR2 FQNEAQ (reference sequence). CDR3 region: CASRTSGDTGELFF. CDR3 nucleotide sequence: TGTGCCAGTAGGACTAGCGGTGACACCGGGGAGCTGTTTTTT.

This clonotype was picked up a small number of times. The chain combines TRBV24-1 with TRBJ2-3; TRBD1 aligns across 7 bases. The CDR3 has 15 amino acids. After removal of 7 bases from V and 0 bases from J, the junction contained 6 bases not matched to a gene. From germline, CDR1 is KGHDR and CDR2 SFDVKD. The CDR3 region is CATSGRGSSTDTQYF. Here the CDR3 DNA reads TGTGCCACCAGCGGCAGGGGGTCTAGCACAGATACGCAGTATTTT.

This clonotype was seen at least ten times. V gene TRBV28 combines with J gene TRBJ2-1; TRBD2 matches 13 bases. CDR3 length: 16 residues. V shed 7 bases, J shed 9 bases, and the junction held 12 bases outside the gene matches. Germline V gene data show CDR1 as MDHEN and CDR2 as SYDVKM. In DNA form, the CDR3 reads TGTGCCAGCACTCCAACAACTAGCGGGAGGGCCAGTGAGCAGTTCTTC. Translated: CASTPTTSGRASEQFF.

With respect to this clonotype: Its ends do not fully match the called genes, so a read error is possible. This chain links TRBV9 with TRBJ2-1, with D uncertain. Germline CDR1 reads SGDLS; CDR2 reads YYNGEE. The length of the CDR3 is 16 residues. For the CDR3, the DNA is TGTGCCAGCAGCGTCCTCCAAGGTGGGCCCTACAATGAGCGGTTCTTC. It specifies CASSVLQGGPYNERFF. Looking up the rest from reference TRBV9 and TRBJ2-1 gives the full variable domain: DSGVTQTPKHLITATGQRVTLRCSPRSGDLSVYWYQQSLDQGLQFLIQYYNGEERAKGNILERFSAQQFPDLHSELNLSSLELGDSALYFCASSVLQGGPYNERFFGPGTRLTVL.

The V and J genes are TRBV6-2 or TRBV6-3 and TRBJ2-3, with TRBD1 as a possible D gene (6 bases). Per the germline V gene, CDR1 is MNHEY and CDR2 is SVGEGT. The CDR3 is 14 amino acids. The V gene lost 7 bases and the J gene lost 3 bases, with 14 bases spanning the gap. As DNA, the CDR3 is TGTGCCAGCACCCCGGGACATACTACAGATACGCAGTATTTT. Encoded protein: CASTPGHTTDTQYF.

This clonotype was observed a handful of times. The chain links TRBV10-1 to TRBJ2-5; D unclear. Trimming left V 6 bases short and J 4 bases short, with 9 bases between. This CDR3 is built from 12 residues. The germline V gene encodes CDR1 WNHNN and CDR2 SYGVQD (reference sequence). The CDR3 region is CASRLGPETQYF. CDR3 nucleotides: TGCGCCAGCAGACTGGGTCCAGAGACCCAGTACTTC.

The V gene is TRBV28, the J gene TRBJ2-1; maybe TRBD2 (5 bases). In germline, CDR1 is MDHEN, CDR2 SYDVKM. V was shortened by 1 base and J by 10 bases, with 11 bases between the two germline ends. This CDR3 has 13 residues. The CDR3 nucleotides are TGTGCCAGCAGTTTATATCTTCTAGCAGAGCAGTTCTTC. As protein: CASSLYLLAEQFF.

This clonotype was seen ten or more times. The V gene is TRBV20-1, the J gene TRBJ2-3; 8 nucleotides line up with TRBD1. Trimming cost V 3 bases and J 2 bases; bases outside gene matches: 7. The CDR3 is made up of 15 amino acids. Germline-derived CDR1 and CDR2 are DFQATT and SNEGSKA (reference sequence). CDR3 sequence: CSARDDRGSTDTQYF. The CDR3 bases are TGCAGTGCTAGGGATGACAGGGGATCCACAGATACGCAGTATTTT.